This is a list of T cell receptor beta chains from one sample in a study of beta chain features in type 1 diabetes. TCRdb's copy holds only in-frame clones and misses some; the assay was immunoSEQ multiplex PCR. This sample has some 300,000 clones; 8% occur once, and the top ten carry over 0.8%. Sequencing was done on a sample of central memory CD4+ T cells from blood. These receptor sequences come from a woman aged 18 to 35 in good health. CDR3s include the opening cysteine and the closing phenylalanine or tryptophan. D genes are given only for firm matches. Size is stated for part of the rows, as once, few or many counts, or as a class when the clone is expanded.

v_call,j_call,clone_size,d_call,cdr3_nt,cdr3_aa
TRBV14,TRBJ2-3,.,TRBD1,TGTGCCAGCAGCCAAGTTGGACAGGTTACAGATACGCAGTATTTT,CASSQVGQVTDTQYF
TRBV7-6,TRBJ2-5,few,.,TGTGCCAGCAGCCCGGGGACTTCCAAAGAGACCCAGTACTTC,CASSPGTSKETQYF
TRBV2,TRBJ2-6,few,.,TGTGCCAGCACGTCTCTCGGGGGATTTGGGGCCAACGTCCTGACTTTC,CASTSLGGFGANVLTF
TRBV2,TRBJ1-5,few,.,TGTGCCAGCAGTGACAGGTTGGGGTATCAGCCCCAGCATTTT,CASSDRLGYQPQHF
TRBV6-5,TRBJ2-5,few,TRBD1,TGTGCCAGCAGAAGGGACAGGGAATACCAAGAGACCCAGTACTTC,CASRRDREYQETQYF
TRBV7-2,TRBJ1-1,many,.,TGTGCCAGCAGCTCGTATGGAGGCGCGGGCACTGAAGCTTTCTTT,CASSSYGGAGTEAFF
TRBV4-2,TRBJ1-2,few,.,TGTGCCAGCAGCCAAGCCCCAGGGAATCCAAATGGCTACACCTTC,CASSQAPGNPNGYTF
TRBV7-2,TRBJ2-3,.,TRBD2,TGTGCCAGCAGCTTTCGGCGGGAGGCACACCAGTATTTT,CASSFRREAHQYF
TRBV7-3,TRBJ1-5,few,.,TGTGCCAGCAGCTTAACGCAGGGCCAGCCCCAGCATTTT,CASSLTQGQPQHF
TRBV10-3,TRBJ2-5,.,TRBD1,TGTGCCATCAGTGAGGCCACAGGGGTAGAGACCCAGTACTTC,CAISEATGVETQYF
TRBV6-1,TRBJ1-2,few,.,TGTGCCAGCACCGACACGGTTAACTATGGCTACACCTTC,CASTDTVNYGYTF
TRBV6-1,TRBJ2-5,few,.,TGTGCCAGCAGTCCGAATTTCGGGGCAGAGACCCAGTACTTC,CASSPNFGAETQYF
TRBV28,TRBJ1-4,few,TRBD1,TGTGCCAGCAGAGTGAGAACCGGGACAGGGAATGAAAAACTGTTTTTT,CASRVRTGTGNEKLFF
TRBV6-4,TRBJ2-3,few,.,TGTGCCAGCAGACTTCAGGGTGGCACAGATACGCAGTATTTT,CASRLQGGTDTQYF
TRBV6-5,TRBJ1-6,.,.,TGTGCCAGCAGTCTCTCAGGCGTAAACTCACCCCTCCACTTT,CASSLSGVNSPLHF
TRBV2,TRBJ2-6,.,.,TGTGCCAGCAGTAGCGAGTCAGGGGCCAACGTCCTGACTTTC,CASSSESGANVLTF
TRBV10-3,TRBJ1-1,few,.,TGTGCCATCAGAGAGGGACAAGCGATAAACACTGAAGCTTTCTTT,CAIREGQAINTEAFF
TRBV7-2,TRBJ2-3,few,TRBD2,TGTGCCAGCAGACCTGGACTAGCGCGGACGGATACGCAGTATTTT,CASRPGLARTDTQYF
TRBV30,TRBJ1-1,.,.,TGTGCCTGGAGTGTCTTATCAAGGAGAACTTTCTTT,CAWSVLSRRTFF
TRBV23-1,TRBJ1-2,medium-sized,.,TGCGCCAGCCAACAGCGCTACACCTTC,CASQQRYTF
TRBV7-9,TRBJ1-1,.,.,TGTGCCAGCAGCTACCCGCCCCCGAGCTCGAACACTGAAGCTTTCTTT,CASSYPPPSSNTEAFF
TRBV7-2,TRBJ1-5,.,.,TGTGCCAGCAGCTTAGCAACAAAGCCCCAGCATTTT,CASSLATKPQHF
TRBV7-2,TRBJ1-5,.,.,TGTGCCAGCAGCCTACAGGGAAATCAGCCCCAGCATTTT,CASSLQGNQPQHF
TRBV19,TRBJ2-1,.,TRBD2,TGTGCCAGTAGTCCAAGACGGACTAGCGGCTCCTACAATGAGCAGTTCTTC,CASSPRRTSGSYNEQFF
TRBV4-1,TRBJ2-1,few,TRBD1,TGCGCCAGCAGCCGTTACCTGACAGGGGGCAGGGACAATGAGCAGTTCTTC,CASSRYLTGGRDNEQFF
TRBV5-4,TRBJ1-1,few,TRBD1,TGTGCCAGCAGCTCCCGACAGGGCCGGGAAGCTTTCTTT,CASSSRQGREAFF
TRBV19,TRBJ2-4,many,TRBD1,TGTGCCAGTAGTACATTACAGGGGAAAGCCAAAAACATTCAGTACTTC,CASSTLQGKAKNIQYF
TRBV10-3,TRBJ1-1,.,TRBD1,TGTGCCATCAGGCCGACAGGGGGCACTGAAGCTTTCTTT,CAIRPTGGTEAFF
TRBV5-1,TRBJ1-1,few,.,TGCGCCAGCAGCTTGGCCCAAAGGACGGTGAACACTGAAGCTTTCTTT,CASSLAQRTVNTEAFF
TRBV7-2,TRBJ1-5,many,.,TGTGCCAGCAGTAGTGGGGTAAGGGAGTCCCAGCCCCAGCATTTT,CASSSGVRESQPQHF
TRBV7-9,TRBJ1-2,.,.,TGTGCCAGCAGCTTTGCAAGGGAGTATGGCTACACCTTC,CASSFAREYGYTF
TRBV29-1,TRBJ2-1,many,.,TGCAGCGTTCCACCGAAGTGGCAGGATGCCTACAATGAGCAGTTCTTC,CSVPPKWQDAYNEQFF
TRBV5-1,TRBJ2-7,few,TRBD1,TGCGCCAGCAGCCTAACCGGGACAGGGGTCGACGAGCAGTACTTC,CASSLTGTGVDEQYF
TRBV9,TRBJ2-5,few,TRBD2,TGTGCCAGCAGCTTACGCGGGAGGGTCCAAGAGACCCAGTACTTC,CASSLRGRVQETQYF
TRBV7-8,TRBJ1-2,.,TRBD1,TGTGCCAGCAGCCCGTCCGGACAGGGAGTCGGTGGCTACACCTTC,CASSPSGQGVGGYTF
TRBV28,TRBJ1-4,.,.,TGTGCCAGCAACACCCAGCGGCGGGCTAATGAAAAACTGTTTTTT,CASNTQRRANEKLFF
TRBV19,TRBJ1-5,few,TRBD1,TGTGCCACTAAGAACGGGGACAGTCGGGCTGACCCCCAGCATTTT,CATKNGDSRADPQHF
TRBV11-2,TRBJ1-5,.,TRBD1,TGTGCCAGCAGCCTAGACCGGGACAGCCATCAGCCCCAGCATTTT,CASSLDRDSHQPQHF
TRBV7-8,TRBJ1-2,.,.,TGTGCCAGCAGCTTAGATCCGTGGGCTGGCTACACCTTC,CASSLDPWAGYTF
TRBV14,TRBJ2-3,.,.,TGTGCCAGCAGCCAAACCCACAGGACGCAGTATTTT,CASSQTHRTQYF
TRBV7-2,TRBJ1-2,.,.,TGTGCCAGCAGCTTAGCCGTGGGGTATGGCTACACCTTC,CASSLAVGYGYTF
TRBV6-5,TRBJ1-2,many,TRBD1,TGTGCCAGCAGGCTAACCCGGGGGGACAGGGACGGCTACACCTTC,CASRLTRGDRDGYTF
TRBV19,TRBJ1-3,.,.,TGTGCCAGTAGTAGTCAAACAGGCTACCCACGACACACCATATATTTT,CASSSQTGYPRHTIYF
TRBV30,TRBJ1-3,few,.,TGTGCCCGCAGGGTAACCTCTGGAAACACCATATATTTT,CARRVTSGNTIYF
TRBV7-2,TRBJ1-1,few,.,TGTGCCAGCAGCGGAAAAGGGGGGAACACTGAAGCTTTCTTT,CASSGKGGNTEAFF
TRBV5-1,TRBJ2-5,.,.,TGCGCCAGCAGGCAAAAAGAGACCCAGTACTTC,CASRQKETQYF
TRBV6-5,TRBJ1-1,.,.,TGTGCCAGCATTAATTGGGCAGGGGAGCGTAGAGCTTTCTTT,CASINWAGERRAFF
TRBV11-3,TRBJ2-5,.,.,TGTGCCAGCAGCCCTATAAGCGGCTTTGAAGAGACCCAGTACTTC,CASSPISGFEETQYF
TRBV5-1,TRBJ2-5,few,.,TGCGCCAGCAGCTTGGCAGAACAGACACAAGAGACCCAGTACTTC,CASSLAEQTQETQYF
TRBV6-5,TRBJ2-5,.,.,TGTGCCAGCAGTCGCGTCGGTGTAGGTCAAGAGACCCAGTACTTC,CASSRVGVGQETQYF
TRBV19,TRBJ2-7,few,.,TGTGCCAGTAGTACCGGACTGCTCTACGAGCAGTACTTC,CASSTGLLYEQYF
TRBV10-2,TRBJ1-5,.,.,TGCGCCAGCAGTGAAGTTCCCGATCAGCCCCAGCATTTT,CASSEVPDQPQHF
TRBV4-2,TRBJ1-1,.,.,TGTGCCAGCAGCCAAGATAGTTCGAGCACTGAAGCTTTCTTT,CASSQDSSSTEAFF
TRBV15,TRBJ2-3,.,TRBD2,TGTGCCACCAGCAGACTACTAGCACTAGCGGGCGGAGGAGATACGCAGTATTTT,CATSRLLALAGGGDTQYF
TRBV10-3,TRBJ2-1,many,.,TGTGCCATCAGGGGGAGGCTAGACAATGAGCAGTTCTTC,CAIRGRLDNEQFF
TRBV30,TRBJ2-7,.,TRBD1,TGTGCCTGGAGTGGACTCGGACAGGGCTTAGAGGAGCAGTACTTC,CAWSGLGQGLEEQYF
TRBV19,TRBJ1-1,.,.,TGTGCCAGAAGTACCTCCGTCCACACTGAAGCTTTCTTT,CARSTSVHTEAFF
TRBV4-3,TRBJ2-7,.,TRBD1,TGCGCCAGCAGCCGGGACAGGGGAGCCTACGAGCAGTACTTC,CASSRDRGAYEQYF